The TCR beta chain under discussion was sequenced for a study of blood T cells in healthy people across ages. The authors ran a second PCR of about 7 to 11 cycles using a sample-barcoded 5' primer and a J-beta primer mix. The template-switch adaptor, which had 12 random nucleotides, put a tag on each cDNA molecule. TCRdb re-analysed the 5' RACE reads in MiXCR, keeping a single row per CDR3 protein. The data hold 700,000 to 850,000 distinct CDR3 sequences, with under 40% observed a single time. The study, taken as a whole, reports: Among long-lived donors, naive CD4+ cells were more numerous and diversity higher than in aged donors. The lack of PBMC sorting stopped any conclusive naive versus antigen-experienced comparison.

Samples each had at least 5 micrograms of total RNA extracted. With respect to this clonotype: What it recognizes is unknown.

The sequence was collected from a man aged 18 to 30 in good health. The specimen sequenced was blood.

The CDR3 coding sequence is TGCGCCAGCAGCCAACGGTTAGGTCAGCCCCAGCATTTT. Its translation is CASSQRLGQPQHF. V is TRBV4-1 and J is TRBJ1-5; D remains ambiguous. Germline CDR1 MGHRA, CDR2 YSYEKL. Trimming stripped 2 bases from V and 6 bases from J, with 8 bases between. The CDR3 runs 13 residues.